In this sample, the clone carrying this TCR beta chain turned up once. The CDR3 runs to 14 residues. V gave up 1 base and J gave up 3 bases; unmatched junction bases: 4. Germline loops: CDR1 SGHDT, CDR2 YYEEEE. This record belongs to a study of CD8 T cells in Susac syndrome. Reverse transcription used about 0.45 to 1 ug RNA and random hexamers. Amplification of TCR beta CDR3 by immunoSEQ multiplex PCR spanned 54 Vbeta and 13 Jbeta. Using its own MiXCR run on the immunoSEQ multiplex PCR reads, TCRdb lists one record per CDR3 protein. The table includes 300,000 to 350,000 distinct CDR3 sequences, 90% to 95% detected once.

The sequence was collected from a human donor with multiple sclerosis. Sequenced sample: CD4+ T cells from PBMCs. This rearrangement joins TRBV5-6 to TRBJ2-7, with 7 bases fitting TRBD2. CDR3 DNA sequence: TGTGCCAGCAGCTTGTTAGGGAGGGTCTACGAGCAGTACTTC. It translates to CASSLLGRVYEQYF.